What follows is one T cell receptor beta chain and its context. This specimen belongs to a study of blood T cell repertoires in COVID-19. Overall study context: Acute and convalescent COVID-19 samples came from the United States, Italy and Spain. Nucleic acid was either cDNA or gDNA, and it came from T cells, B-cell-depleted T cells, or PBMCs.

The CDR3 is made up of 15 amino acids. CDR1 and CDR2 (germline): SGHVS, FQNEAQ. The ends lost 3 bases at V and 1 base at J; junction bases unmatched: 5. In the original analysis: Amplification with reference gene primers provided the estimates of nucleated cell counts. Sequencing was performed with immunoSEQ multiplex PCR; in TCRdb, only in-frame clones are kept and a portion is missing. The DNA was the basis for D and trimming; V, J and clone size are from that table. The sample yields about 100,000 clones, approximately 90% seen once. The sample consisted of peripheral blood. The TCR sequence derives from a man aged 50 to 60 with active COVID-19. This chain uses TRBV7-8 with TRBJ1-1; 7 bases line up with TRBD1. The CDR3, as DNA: TGTGCCAGCAGCTTGTTAAACAGGGGGAACACTGAAGCTTTCTTT. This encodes CASSLLNRGNTEAFF.